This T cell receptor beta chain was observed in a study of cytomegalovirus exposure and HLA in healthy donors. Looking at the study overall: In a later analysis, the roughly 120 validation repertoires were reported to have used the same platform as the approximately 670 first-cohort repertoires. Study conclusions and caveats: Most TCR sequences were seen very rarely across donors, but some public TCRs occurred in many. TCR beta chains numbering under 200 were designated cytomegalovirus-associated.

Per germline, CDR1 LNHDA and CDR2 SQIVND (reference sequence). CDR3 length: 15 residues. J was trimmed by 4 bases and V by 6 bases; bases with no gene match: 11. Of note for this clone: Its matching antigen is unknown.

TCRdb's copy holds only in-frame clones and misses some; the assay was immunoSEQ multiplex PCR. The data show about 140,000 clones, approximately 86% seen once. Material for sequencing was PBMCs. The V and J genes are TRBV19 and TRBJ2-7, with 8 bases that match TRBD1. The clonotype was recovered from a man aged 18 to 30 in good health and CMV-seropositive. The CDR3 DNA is TGTGCCAGTAGCTTCCGGGACAGGCCGGCTTACGAGCAGTACTTC. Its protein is CASSFRDRPAYEQYF.